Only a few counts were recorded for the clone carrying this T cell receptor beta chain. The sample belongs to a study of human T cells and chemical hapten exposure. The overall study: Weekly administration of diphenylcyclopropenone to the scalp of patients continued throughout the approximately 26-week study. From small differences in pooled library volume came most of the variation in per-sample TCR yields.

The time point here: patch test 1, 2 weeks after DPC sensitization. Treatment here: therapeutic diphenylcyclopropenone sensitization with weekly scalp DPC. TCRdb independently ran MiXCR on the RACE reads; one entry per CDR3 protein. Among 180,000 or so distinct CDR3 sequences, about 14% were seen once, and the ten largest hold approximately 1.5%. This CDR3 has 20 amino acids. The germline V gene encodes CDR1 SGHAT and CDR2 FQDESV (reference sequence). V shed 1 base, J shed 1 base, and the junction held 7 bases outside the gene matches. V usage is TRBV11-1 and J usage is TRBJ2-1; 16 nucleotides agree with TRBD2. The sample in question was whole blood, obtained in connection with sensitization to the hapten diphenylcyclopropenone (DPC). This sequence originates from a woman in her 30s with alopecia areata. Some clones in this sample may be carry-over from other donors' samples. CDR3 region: CASSLVPGTSGGESYNEQFF. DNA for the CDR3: TGTGCCAGCAGCTTAGTCCCAGGGACTAGCGGGGGGGAATCCTACAATGAGCAGTTCTTC.